This T cell receptor beta chain comes out of a study of a mutant IDH1 vaccine in newly diagnosed glioma (dated by TCRdb to about 2021). At the level of the whole study: Across visits V03 through V10, patients got a total of eight vaccinations, given in weeks 1, 3, 5, 7, 11, 15, 19 and 23. Vaccination began 4-6 weeks after radiotherapy alone, or alongside temozolomide cycles in the chemotherapy-containing groups. Of the approximately 33 treated patients, approximately 62% were male and around 40% were female, and the mean age was approximately 40 years. Before enrollment, most patients had been given radiochemotherapy with temozolomide as standard therapy, while the rest had received either radiotherapy alone or temozolomide alone. Peripheral blood was collected at six visits: V03 (baseline), V05, V07, V10, V12 and V13. Longitudinal TCRB deep sequencing was done for 20 to 25 treated patients, wherever samples were available for exploratory analyses.

V drops 3 bases and J drops 2 bases, leaving 12 bases in between. The germline V gene supplies CDR1 MDHEN and CDR2 SYDVKM. Measured from the cysteine to the phenylalanine, the CDR3 is 15 residues long. The kept DNA is CDR3 alone, 45 bases in frame from the first base. Remarks on this clone: Its antigen is currently not known. Base qualities are missing; no much larger clone stands one base away.

What the time point label conveys for this sample: week 23, last vaccination. A 20-mer mutant IDH1 peptide at 300 micrograms in Montanide made up each vaccine dose, which was injected subcutaneously together with topical imiquimod. The donors had newly diagnosed IDH1-mutant astrocytomas of WHO grade 3 or 4 that showed loss of nuclear ATRX. The samples were drawn from NOA16, a multicentre, single-arm, open-label phase I trial in Germany that tested a mutant IDH1 peptide vaccine in humans for the first time. The DNeasy Blood and Tissue Kit was used to extract genomic DNA from EDTA blood for TCRB sequencing. Broad study findings and their caveats: Changes in the top peripheral T cell clonotypes picked up by TCRB sequencing did not appear to be linked to pseudoprogression. Across multiple MHC alleles, vaccine-induced immune responses were seen in approximately 93% of patients. According to the authors, sample limitations meant that analyses of patient blood samples could not be reproduced. Availability determined which PBMC samples were chosen for TCRB deep sequencing.

The protocol used for the library was the immunoSEQ multiplex PCR assay. Rearranged TCR beta chain sequences were amplified using the hsTCRB Kit according to the manufacturer's protocol. An Illumina MiSeq was used to sequence the TCRB libraries. In the source study's methods: Demultiplexing, trimming and gene mapping were performed with the kit vendor's proprietary platform. The table comes from immuneACCESS by way of TCRdb, which keeps in-frame sequences with V and J called. Part of the clones is missing from these tables; in studies checked, under half for an unresolved V gene and the rest for unknown reasons. V, J and clone size were drawn from that table, and D and trimming were deduced from the DNA. The sample data list approximately 82,000 clones, and roughly 85% of these were observed just once. The ten top clones hold approximately 2% of the sample.

Here the chain combines TRBV28 and TRBJ2-3, with the D segment identity uncertain. The starting material was PBMCs, obtained from a glioma patient whose treatment included an IDH1 peptide vaccine. This receptor was taken from a man aged 25-45 years with glioma. Some clones in this sample may be carry-over from other donors' samples. In nucleotide form, the sequence is TGTGCCAGCAGTTTTTCCGGCGGAGACACAGATACGCAGTATTTT. This is translated as CASSFSGGDTDTQYF.